This T cell receptor (beta chain) was sequenced during a study of blood T cell repertoires in COVID-19. As for the study in general: PBMCs, B-cell-depleted T cells, or T cells provided the cDNA or gDNA that made up the material.

J lost 2 bases, V lost 0 bases, and 9 bases had no gene match. The germline V gene has CDR1 SGDLS and CDR2 YYNGEE. CDR3 length: 18 residues. Method: immunoSEQ multiplex PCR; TCRdb's copy keeps in-frame clones and lacks some. Here the sample spans 250,000 or so clones, over 80% being singletons. This chain links TRBV9 with TRBJ2-1; TRBD2 aligns across 9 bases. The specimen was PBMCs or T cells enriched from blood (not recorded which). This sequence was found in a woman aged 40 to 50 who had been exposed to COVID-19. The CDR3 sequence: CASSVVGGRAGAYNEQFF. The CDR3, as DNA: TGTGCCAGCAGCGTAGTCGGCGGGAGGGCCGGGGCCTACAATGAGCAGTTCTTC.